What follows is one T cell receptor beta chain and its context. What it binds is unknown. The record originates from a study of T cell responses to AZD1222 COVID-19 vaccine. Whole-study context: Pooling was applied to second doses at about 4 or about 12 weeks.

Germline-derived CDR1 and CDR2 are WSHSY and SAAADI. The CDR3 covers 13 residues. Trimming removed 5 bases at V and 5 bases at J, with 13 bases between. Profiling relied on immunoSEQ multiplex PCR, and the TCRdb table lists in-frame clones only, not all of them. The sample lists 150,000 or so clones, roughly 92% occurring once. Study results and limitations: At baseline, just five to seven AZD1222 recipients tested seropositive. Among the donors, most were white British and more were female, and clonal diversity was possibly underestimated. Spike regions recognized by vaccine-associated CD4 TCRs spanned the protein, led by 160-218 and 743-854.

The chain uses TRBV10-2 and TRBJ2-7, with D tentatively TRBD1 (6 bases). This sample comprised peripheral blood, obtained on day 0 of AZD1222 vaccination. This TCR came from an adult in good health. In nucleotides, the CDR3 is TGCGCCAGCAGTAAGACAGGTGTCAACGAGCAGTACTTC. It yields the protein CASSKTGVNEQYF.